This record looks at one T cell receptor beta chain sequence and its context. Antigen specificity is unknown. The sample comes from a study of T cells in Graves' hyperthyroidism and ophthalmopathy. The CDR3 totals 15 residues. The germline V gene has CDR1 DFQATT and CDR2 SNEGSKA (reference sequence). The V and J ends lost 7 bases and 3 bases respectively, with 19 bases between them. Using RNA transcripts as the source, TCR beta CDR3 regions were amplified. When the TCR CDR3 underwent first-round RT-PCR, the HTBI primer set was used. TCRdb reanalysed the multiplex PCR reads using MiXCR and keeps one entry per CDR3 protein. Of fewer than 450,000 distinct CDR3 sequences listed, 17% were seen once; the top ten hold around 35%. Researchers barred patients who had uncontrolled infection, other autoimmune disease, pregnancy or lactation. Diagnosing involved the use of clinical symptoms, serum thyroxine and TRAb, thyroid ultrasound and orbital computed tomography.

Findings and caveats of the study: Blood also carried most thyroid clonotypes expanded above 0.001. A model using 13 V-J features told ophthalmopathy apart from stable hyperthyroidism.

The TCR sequence derives from a woman in her twenties or thirties with Graves' hyperthyroidism that later progressed to Graves' ophthalmopathy. This chain joins TRBV20-1 and TRBJ2-1, with D possibly called TRBD1 or TRBD2 (5 bases each). The sample consisted of blood. For the CDR3, the DNA is TGCAGTGTGTCGGACGGTGGTGGGGGCTACAATGAGCAGTTCTTC. It translates to CSVSDGGGGYNEQFF.